The text below deals with one T cell receptor (beta chain). Its antigen is unknown. No much larger clonotype is one base removed from it; base qualities were not supplied. This sample was taken from a study of CD8 T cells in Susac syndrome (dated by TCRdb to the late 2010s). General notes on the study: Of the Susac syndrome patients who were sequenced, under 10 were in clinical remission while six had clinically active disease. At the time of blood withdrawal, Susac syndrome patients were either therapy-naive, taking corticosteroids (with some also receiving IVIg), or on IVIg alone. Whether CD8+ T cell activation and differentiation in Susac syndrome was antigen driven was tested using repertoire sequencing. What the work shows at the level of the full study, not this receptor alone: The CD4+ T cell repertoire of patients with Susac syndrome showed no detectable clonal expansion. The number of individuals in the TCR sequencing and HLA analysis was recognized as being relatively small.

Peripheral blood CD8+ and CD4+ T cells from healthy donors, Susac syndrome patients and multiple sclerosis patients were profiled using high-throughput TCR beta sequencing. Susac syndrome patients met recently defined diagnostic criteria for definite or probable disease. Bulk CD8+ and CD4+ T cells were purified by magnetic negative isolation, whereas CD8+ TEMRA cells were enriched by FACS. Blood was collected in EDTA tubes and processed within 24 hours, with PBMCs isolated through density gradient centrifugation. PBMCs intended for TCR sequencing were cryopreserved in liquid nitrogen and were subsequently thawed in a 37 degrees C water bath. The sorted or isolated CD4+, CD8+ and CD8+ TEMRA cells had a purity of 90% or higher. RNA was extracted using the RNeasy kit, and about 0.45 to 1 ug of the RNA was reverse transcribed with random hexamers. The immunoSEQ multiplex PCR assay, which covers 54 Vbeta and 13 Jbeta segments, was used to amplify TCR beta CDR3 regions. PCR amplification bias was corrected using a synthetic template baseline for primer optimization and computational correction. The original pipeline was this. Reads were annotated to V, D and J genes per IMGT and analyzed with immunoSEQ Analyzer, keeping only productive sequences. Clonality was computed as one minus Shannon entropy normalized by log2 of the number of productive unique sequences. For each patient and control, public and private clones were evaluated within the 100 most prevalent clones. Clones were defined as Susac-specific when absent from the healthy and MS cohorts, from 1052 published viral clones and from other ImmuneACCESS disease sequences. The raw public reads went through TCRdb reprocessing: fastp at Q25, MiXCR clone calling, in-frame beta chains kept. Each record represents a unique CDR3 protein, reported with the most common genes and DNA among its rows. The V and J calls and clone size are TCRdb's, not the authors'. Here the sample has about 190,000 distinct CDR3 sequences; 91% occur a single time. The top ten clonotypes cover about 0.1% of the sample.

The CDR3 spans 14 residues, from the cysteine through the phenylalanine. Solely the CDR3 DNA is kept, with 42 bases framed from the first base. Reading the germline V gene (reference sequence) gives CDR1 GTSNPN and CDR2 SVGIG. Trimming takes 4 bases off V and 0 bases off J; junction bases not matched to a gene: 3. The clonotype was recovered from a human donor with Susac syndrome. Sequencing used CD4+ T cells from PBMCs. This chain joins TRBV30 to TRBJ1-2, with 9 junctional bases fitting TRBD1. In nucleotides, the sequence is TGTGCCTGGACCTGGACAGGGGCTAACTATGGCTACACCTTC. It specifies CAWTWTGANYGYTF.